Listed below are T cell receptor beta chains from one sample, sequenced in a study of T-cell memory formation after mild COVID-19. Each CDR3 protein gets one entry after TCRdb re-called the 5' RACE reads with MiXCR. The data hold 200,000 to 250,000 distinct CDR3 sequences, with approximately 15% observed a single time. Specimen: PBMCs or a T cell subset sorted from them (not recorded which). Every receptor here comes from an adult woman who had mild COVID-19 (a few samples of this study predate the infection). Cell type and time point are not known. Each CDR3 is given without its conserved first and last residue. A D gene is named only where the DNA matches it firmly.

cdr3_aa cdr3_length v_call d_call
SAPDVYNEQF 10 TRBV20-1 .
ASSSAGQLSYEQY 13 TRBV7-2 .
ASSYSARAPNTGELF 15 TRBV6-2/TRBV6-3 .
ASSQGTGFYGYT 12 TRBV3-1 .
AWSGPIYGYT 10 TRBV30 .
ASTQGQGFAYGYT 13 TRBV7-2 TRBD1
ASSFAQETQY 10 TRBV7-9 .
ASSPGHGLGNQPQH 14 TRBV5-1 .
ASSQVGSGDTEAF 13 TRBV14 .
SARAVGTGGYGYT 13 TRBV20-1 TRBD1
ASSSPGISYEQY 12 TRBV5-4 .
ASSPVRGDEQY 11 TRBV18 .
SASAGREKLF 10 TRBV20-1 .
SAGPDANIYGYT 12 TRBV20-1 .
ASSLNAGGRLDTQY 14 TRBV12-3/TRBV12-4 TRBD1
ASSQESQPPNEQF 13 TRBV4-3 .
ASSLNPGRSRGSTGELF 17 TRBV3-1 .
ASSAHQTRDRDSPLH 15 TRBV7-9 TRBD1
ASRPTRGGAYNEQF 14 TRBV9 .
ASSLSAGGEKLF 12 TRBV12-3/TRBV12-4 TRBD1